This passage covers 5 T cell receptor beta chains from one sample sequenced in a study of blood T cell repertoires in COVID-19. Profiled with immunoSEQ multiplex PCR; TCRdb holds only in-frame clones, not every one. The data hold roughly 250,000 clones, with 80% to 90% observed a single time. Specimen: peripheral blood. All receptors come from a man aged 40-49 years with active or convalescent COVID-19.

CDR3 residues: CASSPYTEAFF. DNA for the CDR3: TGTGCCAGCAGCCCTTACACTGAAGCTTTCTTT. The gene calls are TRBV7-3 and TRBJ1-1; D is unclear. Germline values: CDR1 SGHTA, CDR2 FQGTGA. V was trimmed by 5 bases and J by 3 bases, leaving 4 bases between them. The CDR3 has 11 amino acids.

This clone was observed a single time. The chain carries TRBV19 and TRBJ1-6; D might be TRBD1 (5 bases). Germline CDR1 reads LNHDA; CDR2 reads SQIVND (reference sequence). This CDR3 spans 17 amino acids. V was cut by 6 bases and J by 3 bases, with 18 bases left in between. The DNA of the CDR3 is TGTGCCAGTAGCGCTGATCAAGGGGCCCTCTATAATTCACCCCTCCACTTT. Translation gives CASSADQGALYNSPLHF.

DNA of the CDR3: TGTGCCAGCAGTCGCACAGGGGGCGCCGAGCAGTACTTC. Translation: CASSRTGGAEQYF. This sequence joins TRBV6-5 and TRBJ2-7, with TRBD1 matching over 9 bases. Germline lookup yields CDR1 MNHEY and CDR2 SVGAGI. The CDR3 consists of 13 residues. The V gene end was trimmed by 5 bases and the J gene end by 6 bases; junction bases not matched to a gene: 5.

This clone was observed a handful of times. The J gene is TRBJ1-3, the V gene TRBV7-9, with D unclear. V was cut by 4 bases and J by 0 bases, with 4 bases left in between. CDR1 and CDR2 (germline): SEHNR, FQNEAQ (reference sequence). The CDR3 is 13 residues long. CDR3 coding DNA: TGTGCCAGCAGCTCTCGCTCTGGAAACACCATATATTTT. It codes for CASSSRSGNTIYF.

This rearrangement joins TRBV18 to TRBJ1-5, with 10 bases fitting TRBD1. Germline CDR1 KGHSH, CDR2 LQKENI. With V trimmed by 4 bases and J by 4 bases, 1 base remained unmatched. CDR3 length: 14 residues. The CDR3, as DNA: TGTGCCAGCTCACAGGGACAGGGGAATCAGCCCCAGCATTTT. This sequence encodes CASSQGQGNQPQHF.